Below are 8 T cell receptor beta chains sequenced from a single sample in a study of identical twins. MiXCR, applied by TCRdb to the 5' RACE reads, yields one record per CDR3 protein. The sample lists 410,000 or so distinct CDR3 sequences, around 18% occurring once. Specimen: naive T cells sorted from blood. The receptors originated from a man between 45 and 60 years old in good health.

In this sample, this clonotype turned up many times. In DNA, the CDR3 is TGTGCCAGCAGCAAAGGGGAGGGGGTGAATCAGCCCCAGCATTTT. Protein: CASSKGEGVNQPQHF. The J gene is TRBJ1-5, the V gene TRBV21-1. TRBV21-1 is a recognized pseudogene. The CDR3 length is 15 residues.

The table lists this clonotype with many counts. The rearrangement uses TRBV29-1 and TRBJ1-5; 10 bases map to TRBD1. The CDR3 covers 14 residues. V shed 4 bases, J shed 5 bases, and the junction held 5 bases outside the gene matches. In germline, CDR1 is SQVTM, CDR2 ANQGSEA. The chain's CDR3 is CSVGFGTGDQPQHF. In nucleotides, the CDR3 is TGCAGCGTTGGTTTCGGGACAGGGGATCAGCCCCAGCATTTT.

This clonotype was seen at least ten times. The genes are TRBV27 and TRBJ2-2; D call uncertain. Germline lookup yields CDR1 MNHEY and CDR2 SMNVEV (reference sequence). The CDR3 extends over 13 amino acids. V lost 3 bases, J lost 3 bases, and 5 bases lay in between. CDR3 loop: CASSFLDTGELFF. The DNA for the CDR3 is TGTGCCAGCAGTTTTTTAGACACCGGGGAGCTGTTTTTT.

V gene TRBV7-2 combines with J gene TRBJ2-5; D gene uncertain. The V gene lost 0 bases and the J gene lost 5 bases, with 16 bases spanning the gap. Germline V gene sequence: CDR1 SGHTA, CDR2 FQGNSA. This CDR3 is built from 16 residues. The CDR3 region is CASSLALGPSRETQYF. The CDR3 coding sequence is TGTGCCAGCAGCTTAGCATTAGGTCCCTCAAGGGAGACCCAGTACTTC.

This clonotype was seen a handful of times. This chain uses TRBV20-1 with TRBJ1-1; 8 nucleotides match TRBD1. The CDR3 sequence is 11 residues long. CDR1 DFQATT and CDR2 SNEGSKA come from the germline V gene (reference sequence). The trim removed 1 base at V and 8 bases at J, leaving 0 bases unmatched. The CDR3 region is CSARGDREAFF. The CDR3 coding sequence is TGCAGTGCTAGAGGGGACAGGGAAGCTTTCTTT.

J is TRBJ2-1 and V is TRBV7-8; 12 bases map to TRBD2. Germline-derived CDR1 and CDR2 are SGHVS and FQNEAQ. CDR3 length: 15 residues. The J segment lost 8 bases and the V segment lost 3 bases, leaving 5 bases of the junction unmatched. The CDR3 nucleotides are TGTGCCAGCAGCTTCGGGACTAGCGGGTCCCATGAGCAGTTCTTC. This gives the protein CASSFGTSGSHEQFF.

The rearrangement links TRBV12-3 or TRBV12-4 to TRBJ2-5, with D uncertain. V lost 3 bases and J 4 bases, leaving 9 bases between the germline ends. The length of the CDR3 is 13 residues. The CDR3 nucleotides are TGTGCCAGCAGTTTCAGGCATGGAGAGACCCAGTACTTC. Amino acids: CASSFRHGETQYF.

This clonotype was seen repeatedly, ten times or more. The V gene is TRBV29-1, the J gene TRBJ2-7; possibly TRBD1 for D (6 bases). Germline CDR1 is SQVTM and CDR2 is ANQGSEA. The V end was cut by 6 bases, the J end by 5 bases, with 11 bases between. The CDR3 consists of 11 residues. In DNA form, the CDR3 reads TGCAGCGTCCCTCAGGGGAACGAGCAGTACTTC. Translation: CSVPQGNEQYF.